This TCR beta chain was sequenced for a study of cytomegalovirus exposure and HLA in healthy donors. This CDR3 comprises 15 residues. V was pared by 4 bases and J by 3 bases, with 11 bases between. Germline V gene data show CDR1 as SGHNT and CDR2 as YYREEE (reference sequence). Primers for the PCR totalled 60 Vbeta and 13 Jbeta. Some clones are missing from TCRdb's copy, which holds only in-frame ones; the method was immunoSEQ multiplex PCR. Here the sample spans some 130,000 clones, over 70% being singletons. V gene TRBV5-4 combines with J gene TRBJ1-6; D is possibly TRBD1 (6 bases). Sample: PBMCs. The receptor was isolated from a man aged 30 to 45 in good health and CMV-seronegative. For the CDR3, the DNA is TGTGCCAGCAGCCTACGGGACAACTATAATTCACCCCTCCACTTT. It specifies CASSLRDNYNSPLHF.